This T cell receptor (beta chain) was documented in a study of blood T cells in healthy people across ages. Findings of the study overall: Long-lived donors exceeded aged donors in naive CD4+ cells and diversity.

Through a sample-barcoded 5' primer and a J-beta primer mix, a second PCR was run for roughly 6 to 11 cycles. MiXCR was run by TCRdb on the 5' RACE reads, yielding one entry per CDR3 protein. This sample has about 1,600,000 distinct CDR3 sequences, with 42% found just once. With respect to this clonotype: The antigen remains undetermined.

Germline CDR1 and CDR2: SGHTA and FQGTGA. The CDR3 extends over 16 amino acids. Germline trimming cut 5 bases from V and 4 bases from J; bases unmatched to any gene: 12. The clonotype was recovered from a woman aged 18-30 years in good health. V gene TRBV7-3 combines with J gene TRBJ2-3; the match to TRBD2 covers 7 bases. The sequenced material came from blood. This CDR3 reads CASSPQPGGNADTQYF. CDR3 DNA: TGTGCCAGCAGCCCCCAGCCGGGGGGAAATGCAGATACGCAGTATTTT. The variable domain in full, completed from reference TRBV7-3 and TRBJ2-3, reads GAGVSQTPSNKVTEKGKYVELRCDPISGHTALYWYRQSLGQGPEFLIYFQGTGAADDSGLPNDRFFAVRPEGSVSTLKIQRTERGDSAVYLCASSPQPGGNADTQYFGPGTRLTVL.